Below, one T cell receptor beta chain is given with its context. The sample is drawn from a study of blood T cell repertoires in COVID-19. As for the study in general: COVID-19 samples collected from the United States, Italy and Spain covered acute and convalescent phases.

Clones were sequenced by immunoSEQ multiplex PCR, and TCRdb holds only the in-frame ones, with some missing. The sample carries around 300,000 clones, 90% recorded once. Germline loops: CDR1 SGHTA, CDR2 FQGNSA. Trimming took 4 bases from V and 9 from J, leaving 19 bases between them. This CDR3 is 14 amino acids long. This chain joins TRBV7-2 and TRBJ2-7; D is perhaps TRBD2 (5 bases). Material for sequencing was PBMCs or T cells enriched from blood (not recorded which). This clonotype originated in a woman under 30 with acute COVID-19. CDR3 region: CASSSGGLATGQYF. CDR3 nucleotide sequence: TGTGCCAGCAGCTCCGGCGGGCTGGCCACCGGGCAGTACTTC.